Included here is one TCR beta chain sequence, with context. Its antigen is undetermined. Anti-CD3/anti-CD28 beads served as a nonspecific positive control stimulus. CD4+ T cells upregulating both CD40 ligand and CD69 were sorted as responding cells. The sample comes from a study of persistence of HIV-infected CD4 T cells. The overall study: Suppressive ART had lasted a median of around 8 years. Blood samples, up to about 200 mL, came from multiple time points, except a couple of leukapheresis donors sampled once. Study-level results: CMV- and Gag-responding cells had lower TCRbeta richness than CD3/CD28-responding cells. Proviral oligoclonality tracked with TCR oligoclonality within the same sorted cells.

The immunoSEQ assay was version 4, run in survey mode. The repertoire was sequenced with immunoSEQ multiplex PCR; TCRdb's copy has only in-frame clones and lacks some. The sample comprises 40,000 or so clones, roughly 90% of which are singletons, and approximately 1% rests with the top ten. The CDR3 totals 17 residues. J gave up 7 bases and V 4 bases, and 10 bases lay outside the gene matches. Germline values: CDR1 SGDLS, CDR2 YYNGEE. This receptor was taken from an adult man with HIV who was CMV-seropositive. The V gene is TRBV9, the J gene TRBJ2-1; 14 positions match TRBD2. The sequences come from CD4+ T cells sorted from PBMCs after 18-hour stimulation, collected from a patient who received antiretroviral therapy. The chain's CDR3 is CASSTEGLAGAGNEQFF. DNA of the CDR3: TGTGCCAGCAGCACCGAGGGACTAGCGGGGGCGGGGAATGAGCAGTTCTTC.